Presented here are 8 T cell receptor beta chains from one specimen sequenced in a study of T cells after yellow fever vaccination (dated by TCRdb to between 2018 and 2021). Library prep was done by 5' RACE. Data came from an Illumina NovaSeq 6000. TCRdb trimmed the raw reads at Q25, called clones with MiXCR and kept productive beta chains. Each entry is one CDR3 protein sequence, shown with its most common DNA and genes. The table for this sample lists fewer than 350,000 distinct CDR3 sequences; around 4.5% of them were counted only once. Of the sample, just under 20% is held by the ten largest clones. The sample's treatment or condition label, in plain terms: live attenuated yellow fever vaccine strain. Specimen: PBMCs, collected 15 days after the yellow fever booster vaccination. Every receptor here comes from a man aged 18 to 35 who received the YFV17D yellow fever vaccine.

This chain connects TRBV4-2 to TRBJ2-7; D is perhaps TRBD1 (6 bases). V dropped 0 bases and J dropped 7 bases, with 7 bases sitting between them. Germline V gene sequence: CDR1 LGHNA, CDR2 YNFKEQ. CDR3 size: 12 residues. CDR3 sequence reads: CASSQDGTEQYV. The CDR3 nucleotides are TGTGCCAGCAGCCAAGATGGGACAGAGCAGTACGTC.

The V gene is TRBV7-9, the J gene TRBJ1-1; no firm D call. The V gene lost 4 bases and the J gene lost 6 bases, with 9 bases spanning the gap. The CDR3 loop spans 12 amino acids. From germline, CDR1 is SEHNR and CDR2 FQNEAQ (reference sequence). The CDR3, as DNA: TGTGCCAGCAGCTCAGGTGTAGCTGAAGCTTTCTTT. It codes for CASSSGVAEAFF.

A few counts support this clonotype. CDR3 bases: TGTGCCAGCTCACCACGACTTGAAGAGACCCAGTACTTC. Encoded protein: CASSPRLEETQYF. The gene calls are TRBV18 and TRBJ2-5; D not resolved. The V end was cut by 1 base, the J end by 3 bases, with 6 bases between. Germline-derived CDR1 and CDR2 are KGHSH and LQKENI. This CDR3 spans 13 amino acids.

Ten or more counts support this clonotype. The chain joins TRBV28 to TRBJ2-3, with D uncertain. CDR3 size: 13 residues. Germline V gene lookup returns CDR1 MDHEN and CDR2 SYDVKM. The ends were cut back, 2 bases at V and 4 bases at J, with 7 bases in the middle. CDR3 sequence (DNA): TGTGCCAGCAGTTTACTGGGATCAGATACGCAGTATTTT. As protein: CASSLLGSDTQYF.

This clonotype was seen at least ten times. The rearrangement links TRBV9 to TRBJ2-3; 8 bases match TRBD2. After removal of 0 bases from V and 1 base from J, the junction contained 1 base not matched to a gene. Looked up from germline, CDR1 is SGDLS and CDR2 is YYNGEE. CDR3 length: 15 amino acids. The CDR3 sequence is CASSVVTSGTDTQYF. CDR3 coding DNA: TGTGCCAGCAGCGTAGTGACTAGCGGCACAGATACGCAGTATTTT.

The chain has TRBV5-1 and TRBJ2-1, with TRBD1 as a possible D gene (6 bases). Germline lookup yields CDR1 SGHRS and CDR2 YFSETQ. V dropped 0 bases and J dropped 9 bases, with 10 bases sitting between them. The CDR3 sequence is 13 residues long. The chain's CDR3 is CASSLERTAEQFF. DNA of the CDR3: TGCGCCAGCAGCTTGGAACGGACAGCTGAGCAGTTCTTC.

This clonotype was picked up many times. The chain uses TRBV18 and TRBJ2-1; 12 bases agree with TRBD2. V lost 2 bases to trimming and J lost 6 bases; unmatched junction nucleotides: 5. CDR1 KGHSH and CDR2 LQKENI come from the germline V gene. This CDR3 spans 16 amino acids. CDR3 nucleotides: TGTGCCAGCTCACCAGTTCTAGCGGGGGGGCCCAATGAGCAGTTCTTC. Translation: CASSPVLAGGPNEQFF.

This clonotype was observed a handful of times. The genes are TRBV5-6 and TRBJ1-2; TRBD1 matches 8 bases. The junction had 7 bases not matched to a gene; V was cut back by 0 bases and J by 0 bases. The CDR3 covers 17 residues. Per the germline V gene, CDR1 is SGHDT and CDR2 is YYEEEE. CDR3 in amino acids: CASSLAFRTGSNYGYTF. CDR3 nucleotide sequence: TGTGCCAGCAGCTTGGCCTTCCGGACAGGGTCTAACTATGGCTACACCTTC.